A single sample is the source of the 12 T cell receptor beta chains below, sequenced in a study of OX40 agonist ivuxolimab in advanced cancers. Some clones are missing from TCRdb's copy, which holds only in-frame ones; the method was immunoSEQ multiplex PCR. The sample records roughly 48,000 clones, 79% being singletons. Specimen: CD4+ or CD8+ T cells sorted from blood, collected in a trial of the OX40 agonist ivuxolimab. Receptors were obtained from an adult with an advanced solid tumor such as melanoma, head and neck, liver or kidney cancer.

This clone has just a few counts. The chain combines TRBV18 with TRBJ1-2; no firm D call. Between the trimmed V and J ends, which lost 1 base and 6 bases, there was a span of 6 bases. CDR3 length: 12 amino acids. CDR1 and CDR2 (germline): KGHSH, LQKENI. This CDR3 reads CASSPQGDGYTF. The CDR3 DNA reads TGTGCCAGCTCACCACAGGGTGATGGCTACACCTTC.

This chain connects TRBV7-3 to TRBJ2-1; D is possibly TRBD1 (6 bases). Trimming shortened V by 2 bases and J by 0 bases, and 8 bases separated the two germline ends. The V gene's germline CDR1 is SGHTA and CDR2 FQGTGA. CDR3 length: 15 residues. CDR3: CASSLVGASYNEQFF. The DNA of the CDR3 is TGTGCCAGCAGCTTAGTGGGGGCCTCCTACAATGAGCAGTTCTTC. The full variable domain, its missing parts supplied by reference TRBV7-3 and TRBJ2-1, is GAGVSQTPSNKVTEKGKYVELRCDPISGHTALYWYRQSLGQGPEFLIYFQGTGAADDSGLPNDRFFAVRPEGSVSTLKIQRTERGDSAVYLCASSLVGASYNEQFFGPGTRLTVL.

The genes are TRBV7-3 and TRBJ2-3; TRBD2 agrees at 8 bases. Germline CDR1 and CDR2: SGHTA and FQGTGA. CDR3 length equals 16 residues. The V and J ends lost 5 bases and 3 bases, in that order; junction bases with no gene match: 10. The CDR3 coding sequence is TGTGCCAGCAGCCCCTTAGCGGGATCTAGTACAGATACGCAGTATTTT. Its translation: CASSPLAGSSTDTQYF.

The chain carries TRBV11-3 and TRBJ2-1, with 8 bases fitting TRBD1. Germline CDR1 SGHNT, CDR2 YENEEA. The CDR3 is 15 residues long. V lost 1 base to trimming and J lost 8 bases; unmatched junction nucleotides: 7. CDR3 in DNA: TGTGCCAGCAGCTTAGGCAGGGGGCCGCAGCATGAGCAGTTCTTC. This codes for CASSLGRGPQHEQFF.

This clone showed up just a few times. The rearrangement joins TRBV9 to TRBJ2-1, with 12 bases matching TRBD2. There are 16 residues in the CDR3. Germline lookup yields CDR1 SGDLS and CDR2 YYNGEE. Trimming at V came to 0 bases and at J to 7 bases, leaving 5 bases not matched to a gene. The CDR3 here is CASSVALAGGENEQFF. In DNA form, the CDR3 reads TGTGCCAGCAGCGTAGCCCTAGCGGGAGGGGAGAATGAGCAGTTCTTC. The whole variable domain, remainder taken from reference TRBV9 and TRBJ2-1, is DSGVTQTPKHLITATGQRVTLRCSPRSGDLSVYWYQQSLDQGLQFLIQYYNGEERAKGNILERFSAQQFPDLHSELNLSSLELGDSALYFCASSVALAGGENEQFFGPGTRLTVL.

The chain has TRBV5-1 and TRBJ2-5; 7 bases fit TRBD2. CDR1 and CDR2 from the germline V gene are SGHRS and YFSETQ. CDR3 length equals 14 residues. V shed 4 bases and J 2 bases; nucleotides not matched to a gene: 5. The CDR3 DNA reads TGCGCCAGCAGCCCGGGACTACATCAAGAGACCCAGTACTTC. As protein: CASSPGLHQETQYF.

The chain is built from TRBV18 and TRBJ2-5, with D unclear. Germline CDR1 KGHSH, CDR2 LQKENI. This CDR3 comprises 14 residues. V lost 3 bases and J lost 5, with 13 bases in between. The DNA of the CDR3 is TGTGCCAGCTCACCCCCCGGGCGACCGGAGACCCAGTACTTC. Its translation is CASSPPGRPETQYF.

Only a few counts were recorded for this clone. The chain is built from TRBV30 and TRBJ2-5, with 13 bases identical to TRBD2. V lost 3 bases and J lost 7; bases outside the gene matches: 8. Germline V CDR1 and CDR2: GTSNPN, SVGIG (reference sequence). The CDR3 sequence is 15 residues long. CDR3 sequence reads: CAWRRGLAGSGTQYF. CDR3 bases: TGTGCCTGGAGGCGGGGACTAGCGGGATCCGGGACCCAGTACTTC.

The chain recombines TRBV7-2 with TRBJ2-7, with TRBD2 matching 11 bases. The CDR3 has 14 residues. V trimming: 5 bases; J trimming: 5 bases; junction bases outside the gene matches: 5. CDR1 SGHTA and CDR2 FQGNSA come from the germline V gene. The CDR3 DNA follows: TGTGCCAGCAGCCCAGAACTAGCGGGAGACGAGCAGTACTTC. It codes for CASSPELAGDEQYF.

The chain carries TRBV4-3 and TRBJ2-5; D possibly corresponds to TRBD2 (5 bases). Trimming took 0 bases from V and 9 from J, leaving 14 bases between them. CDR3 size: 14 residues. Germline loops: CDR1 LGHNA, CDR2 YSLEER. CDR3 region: CASSQDPALAPQYF. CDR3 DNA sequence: TGCGCCAGCAGCCAAGATCCCGCCTTAGCGCCCCAGTACTTC.

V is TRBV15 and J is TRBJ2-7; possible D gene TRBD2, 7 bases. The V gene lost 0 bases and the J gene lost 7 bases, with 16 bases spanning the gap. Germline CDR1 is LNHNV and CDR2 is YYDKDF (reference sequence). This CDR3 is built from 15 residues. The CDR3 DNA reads TGTGCCACCAGCAGAGATCTCGGGGGGCTAGGAGAGCAGTACTTC. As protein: CATSRDLGGLGEQYF.

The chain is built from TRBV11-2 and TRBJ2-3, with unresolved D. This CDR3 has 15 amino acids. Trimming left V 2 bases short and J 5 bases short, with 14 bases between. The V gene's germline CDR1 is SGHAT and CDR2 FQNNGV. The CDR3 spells CASSLNRVYEDTQYF. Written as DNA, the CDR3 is TGTGCCAGCAGCTTAAACCGGGTCTACGAAGATACGCAGTATTTT.